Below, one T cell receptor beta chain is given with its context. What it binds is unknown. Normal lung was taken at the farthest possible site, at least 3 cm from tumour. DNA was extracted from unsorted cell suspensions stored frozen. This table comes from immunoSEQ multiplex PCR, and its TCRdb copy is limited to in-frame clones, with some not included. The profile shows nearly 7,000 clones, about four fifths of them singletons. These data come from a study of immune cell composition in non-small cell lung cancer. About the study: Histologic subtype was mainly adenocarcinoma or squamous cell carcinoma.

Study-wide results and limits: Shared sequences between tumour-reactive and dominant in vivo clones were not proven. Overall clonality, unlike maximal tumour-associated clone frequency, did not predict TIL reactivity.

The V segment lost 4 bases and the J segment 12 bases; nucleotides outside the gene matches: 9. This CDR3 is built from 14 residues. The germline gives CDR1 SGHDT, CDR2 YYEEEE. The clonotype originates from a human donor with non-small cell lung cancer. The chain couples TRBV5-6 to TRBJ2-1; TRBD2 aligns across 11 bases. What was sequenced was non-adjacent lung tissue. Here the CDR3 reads CASSPGLAGGVQFF. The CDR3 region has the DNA TGTGCCAGCAGCCCGGGGCTAGCGGGGGGCGTGCAGTTCTTC.